The entry below describes one T cell receptor beta chain. Authors' analysis steps: Reference gene primer amplification gave nucleated cell count estimates. Method: immunoSEQ multiplex PCR; TCRdb's copy keeps in-frame clones and lacks some. V, J and clone size are taken as reported in that table, and D and trimming were inferred from the DNA itself. The sample carries more than 250,000 clones, about 82% recorded once. The record originates from a study of blood T cell repertoires in COVID-19. The wider study: Collection of acute and convalescent COVID-19 samples took place in the United States, Italy and Spain. PBMCs, B-cell-depleted T cells, or T cells were the source of the cDNA or gDNA that made up the material.

Germline assignment: CDR1 KGHSH and CDR2 LQKENI. The CDR3 has 15 amino acids. Losses at the gene ends were 9 bases for V and 0 bases for J; bases not matched to a gene: 7. Input material: peripheral blood. This clonotype was obtained from a woman aged 45-60 years with acute or convalescent COVID-19. The chain employs TRBV18 and TRBJ2-2; 7 nucleotides agree with TRBD1. The CDR3 reads CASSSGTANTGELFF. The CDR3 bases are TGTGCCAGTTCCTCCGGGACAGCGAACACCGGGGAGCTGTTTTTT.